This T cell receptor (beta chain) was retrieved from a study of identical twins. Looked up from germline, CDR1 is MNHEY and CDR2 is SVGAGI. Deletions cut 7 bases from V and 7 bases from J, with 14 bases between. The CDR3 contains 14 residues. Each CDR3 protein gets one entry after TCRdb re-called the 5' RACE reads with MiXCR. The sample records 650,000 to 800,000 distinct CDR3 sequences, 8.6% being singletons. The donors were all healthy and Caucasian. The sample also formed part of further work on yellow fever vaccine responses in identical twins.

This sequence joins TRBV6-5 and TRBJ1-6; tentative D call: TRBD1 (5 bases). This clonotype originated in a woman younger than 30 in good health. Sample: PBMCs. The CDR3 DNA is TGTGCCAGCACGTTCCAGGGCGGGAATTCACCCCTCCACTTT. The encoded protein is CASTFQGGNSPLHF.